Below, 30 T cell receptor beta chains from the same sample are listed, as sequenced in a study of T cells in Graves' hyperthyroidism and ophthalmopathy. TCR beta CDR3 regions were amplified from RNA transcripts. RT-PCR in the first round (using the HTBI primer set) targeted the TCR CDR3. TCRdb passed the multiplex PCR reads through MiXCR, listing each CDR3 protein once. The sample records about 480,000 distinct CDR3 sequences, about 15% being singletons. Sequencing was carried out using blood. Receptors were obtained from a woman younger than 30 with Graves' hyperthyroidism.

This clonotype was counted many times. V and J are TRBV2 and TRBJ2-2; TRBD2 matches 8 bases. The V and J ends lost 4 bases and 6 bases, in that order; junction bases with no gene match: 4. CDR1 is SNHLY and CDR2 is FYNNEI in the germline V gene. This CDR3 spans 14 amino acids. The CDR3 bases are TGTGCCAGCAGTGGGACGGGAGGGCCCGGGGAGCTGTTTTTT. It encodes CASSGTGGPGELFF.

This sequence joins TRBV12-3 or TRBV12-4 and TRBJ1-2; D uncertain. V gave up 5 bases and J gave up 0 bases, with 19 bases separating them. The CDR3 totals 17 residues. The CDR3 protein is CASSPFLFLTANYGYTF. DNA of the CDR3: TGTGCCAGCAGTCCCTTCCTCTTCCTTACTGCTAACTATGGCTACACCTTC.

This clonotype was observed a handful of times. The chain joins TRBV27 to TRBJ2-3; TRBD2 aligns across 11 bases. The V gene end was trimmed by 10 bases and the J gene end by 6 bases; junction bases not matched to a gene: 6. CDR1 MNHEY and CDR2 SMNVEV come from the germline V gene (reference sequence). The CDR3 runs to 13 residues. DNA of the CDR3: TGTGCCATCTCGACTAGCGGGACGGATACGCAGTATTTT. This codes for CAISTSGTDTQYF.

In this sample, this clonotype turned up many times. The chain carries TRBV7-3 and TRBJ2-1, with 10 positions matching TRBD2. The CDR3 contains 15 residues. Looked up from germline, CDR1 is SGHTA and CDR2 is FQGTGA. With 5 bases clipped from V and 6 bases from J, the junction kept 7 bases outside the gene matches. Here the CDR3 reads CASSLAGAGPNEQFF. The CDR3 DNA sequence: TGTGCCAGCAGCCTAGCGGGGGCGGGACCCAATGAGCAGTTCTTC.

This chain uses TRBV6-1 with TRBJ1-6; 8 bases map to TRBD1. Germline V gene lookup returns CDR1 MNHNS and CDR2 SASEGT. The CDR3 is 20 residues long. V dropped 5 bases and J dropped 5; count of bases not matched to a gene: 20. CDR3 DNA: TGTGCCAGCAGTCCGAAACGGACAGGGCGAGGGGGAACAGATAATTCACCCCTCCACTTT. Protein product: CASSPKRTGRGGTDNSPLHF.

About this clonotype: A read error may be the cause here, since a much bigger clone is one base away. The V gene is TRBV11-2, the J gene TRBJ1-1, with D perhaps TRBD1 (6 bases). Germline loops: CDR1 SGHAT, CDR2 FQNNGV. The CDR3 runs 13 residues. In DNA form, the CDR3 reads TGTGCCAGCAGCTTAGTCAGGGACACTGAAGCTCTCTTT. Translating it yields CASSLVRDTEALF.

This clonotype was counted many times. V usage is TRBV24-1 and J usage is TRBJ2-7; 12 nucleotides line up with TRBD2. In germline, CDR1 is KGHDR, CDR2 SFDVKD. This CDR3 has 17 residues. V was clipped by 1 base and J by 0 bases; unmatched bases: 3. The CDR3 sequence is CATSDFTSGRSSYEQYV. CDR3 DNA sequence: TGTGCCACCAGTGATTTTACTAGCGGGAGGTCCTCCTACGAGCAGTACGTC.

This clonotype was detected only a few times. The V and J genes are TRBV12-3 or TRBV12-4 and TRBJ2-3, with 8 positions matching TRBD2. There are 18 residues in the CDR3. V trimming: 3 bases; J trimming: 4 bases; junction bases outside the gene matches: 15. The CDR3 DNA follows: TGTGCCAGCAGTTTCTTCTTCGGGACTAGGGCCCGATCAGATACGCAGTATTTT. This encodes CASSFFFGTRARSDTQYF.

V and J are TRBV6-2 or TRBV6-3 and TRBJ1-4, with 9 nucleotides matching TRBD1. The CDR3 length is 14 residues. V lost 7 bases to trimming and J lost 8 bases; unmatched junction nucleotides: 8. Germline loops: CDR1 MNHEY, CDR2 SVGEGT. In DNA, the CDR3 is TGTGCCAGCACACGGGACAGGGTTGAAGAAAAACTGTTTTTT. It yields the protein CASTRDRVEEKLFF.

Of note for this clonotype: This may be a read error, as it is one base from a much larger clone. This chain links TRBV6-1 with TRBJ2-1; no definite D call. Germline V gene data show CDR1 as MNHNS and CDR2 as SASEGT. This CDR3 is 13 amino acids long. The CDR3 is CASTTGYYNKQFF. The CDR3 DNA follows: TGTGCCAGCACCACCGGGTACTACAATAAGCAGTTCTTC.

This clonotype showed up many times. The CDR3 here is CAITGQLSGNTIYF. DNA for the CDR3: TGTGCCATCACCGGGCAACTCTCTGGAAACACCATATATTTT. The J gene is TRBJ1-3, the V gene TRBV10-3; D gene unclear. The length of the CDR3 is 14 residues. Germline lookup yields CDR1 ENHRY and CDR2 SYGVKD. V was cut by 7 bases and J by 0 bases, with 10 bases left in between.

The chain is built from TRBV20-1 and TRBJ1-2; D is possibly TRBD1 (6 bases). Germline V gives CDR1 DFQATT, CDR2 SNEGSKA (reference sequence). The germline V and J ends were trimmed by 4 bases and 2 bases, with 11 bases remaining between them. CDR3 length equals 13 residues. Here the CDR3 reads CSAKIQGNYGYTF. The CDR3 DNA follows: TGCAGTGCTAAAATCCAGGGGAACTATGGCTACACCTTC.

Many counts were recorded for this clonotype. The V call is TRBV12-3 or TRBV12-4, the J call TRBJ1-5, with 10 bases aligning to TRBD1. Trimming took 5 bases from V and 10 from J; bases not matched to a gene: 11. The CDR3 runs to 15 residues. The CDR3 DNA sequence: TGTGCCAGCAGTGACCGGGACAGGGGCCCGGTACCCCAGCATTTT. Translating it yields CASSDRDRGPVPQHF.

The sample holds many counts of this clonotype. The rearrangement uses TRBV5-1 and TRBJ2-7; the D gene is possibly TRBD2 (6 bases). The V gene lost 3 bases and the J gene lost 3 bases, with 10 bases spanning the gap. The germline V gene has CDR1 SGHRS and CDR2 YFSETQ. This CDR3 region has 13 residues. CDR3 sequence: CASSWDWYYEQYF. CDR3 DNA sequence: TGCGCCAGCAGCTGGGACTGGTACTACGAGCAGTACTTC.

The chain carries TRBV14 and TRBJ2-1; 7 bases map to TRBD2. This CDR3 contains 16 residues. With 3 bases clipped from V and 4 bases from J, the junction kept 9 bases outside the gene matches. CDR1 is SGHDN, CDR2 FVKESK, per germline. The CDR3 sequence is CASSHPVAGAYNEQFF. For the CDR3, the DNA is TGTGCCAGCAGCCACCCGGTGGCGGGAGCATACAATGAGCAGTTCTTC.

This clonotype was counted between two and nine times. V usage is TRBV20-1 and J usage is TRBJ2-2; D tentatively reads TRBD1 or TRBD2 (5 bases each). The V gene lost 5 bases and the J gene lost 1 base, with 14 bases spanning the gap. The CDR3 spans 15 residues. Germline V gene data show CDR1 as DFQATT and CDR2 as SNEGSKA (reference sequence). As DNA, the CDR3 is TGCAGTGCTGATAGGGGCGGGTTGAACACCGGGGAGCTGTTTTTT. Encoded protein: CSADRGGLNTGELFF.

This clonotype was seen at least ten times. This chain joins TRBV12-3 or TRBV12-4 and TRBJ1-1; possibly TRBD1 for D (5 bases). Trimming removed 3 bases from V and 4 bases from J, with 12 bases in between. The CDR3 has 14 amino acids. In DNA, the CDR3 is TGTGCCAGCAGTTTGGGCAGGGTGGGCACTGAAGCTTTCTTT. Protein product: CASSLGRVGTEAFF.

This clonotype was detected a few times. This chain uses TRBV9 with TRBJ2-5; tentatively, D is TRBD1 or TRBD2 (7 bases each). V lost 3 bases and J lost 5, with 17 bases in between. This CDR3 spans 15 amino acids. From germline, CDR1 is SGDLS and CDR2 YYNGEE. The CDR3 protein is CASSELASGGETQYF. CDR3 sequence (DNA): TGTGCCAGCAGCGAACTAGCGTCAGGGGGGGAGACCCAGTACTTC.

The rearrangement joins TRBV11-2 to TRBJ2-5; TRBD1 matches 9 bases. This CDR3 has 16 amino acids. V was clipped by 5 bases and J by 4 bases; unmatched bases: 11. Germline V gene sequence: CDR1 SGHAT, CDR2 FQNNGV. The CDR3 region has the DNA TGTGCCAGCAGCCCTCGCCGGGGACAGGGTGGAGAGACCCAGTACTTC. This gives the protein CASSPRRGQGGETQYF.

This clonotype was recorded at least ten times. The J gene is TRBJ1-5, the V gene TRBV2; no reliable D call. The CDR3 covers 14 residues. The germline gives CDR1 SNHLY, CDR2 FYNNEI. Trimming removed 4 bases from V and 4 bases from J, with 11 bases in between. DNA of the CDR3: TGTGCCAGCAGTGTGGAAGGGCTTAATCAGCCCCAGCATTTT. This sequence encodes CASSVEGLNQPQHF.

At least ten counts were recorded for this clonotype. The rearrangement joins TRBV11-2 to TRBJ2-7; D is undetermined. Trimming stripped 0 bases from V and 0 bases from J, with 9 bases between. The CDR3 contains 15 residues. Per germline, CDR1 SGHAT and CDR2 FQNNGV. The CDR3 DNA reads TGTGCCAGCAGCTTAGAAGCCCTACCCTCCTACGAGCAGTACGTC. Residues: CASSLEALPSYEQYV.

This clonotype was found a few times. The V call is TRBV14, the J call TRBJ1-3, with no clear D. Germline CDR1 and CDR2: SGHDN and FVKESK. The ends were cut back, 3 bases at V and 0 bases at J, with 9 bases in the middle. This CDR3 has 15 residues. CDR3: CASSHFTPSGNTIYF. CDR3 DNA sequence: TGTGCCAGCAGCCATTTTACCCCCTCTGGAAACACCATATATTTT.

This clonotype was counted ten times or more. The gene calls are TRBV25-1 and TRBJ1-1; 8 nucleotides agree with TRBD1. The CDR3 totals 15 residues. The trim removed 3 bases at V and 4 bases at J, leaving 7 bases unmatched. The germline V gene has CDR1 MGHDK and CDR2 SYGVNS. CDR3 amino acids: CASSEGGQGATEAFF. CDR3 nucleotides: TGTGCCAGCAGTGAGGGCGGACAGGGTGCCACTGAAGCTTTCTTT.

This clonotype was seen a handful of times. This chain links TRBV3-1 with TRBJ2-3, with 8 bases identical to TRBD2. CDR1 is LGHDT and CDR2 is YNNKEL in the germline V gene (reference sequence). The CDR3 extends over 16 amino acids. The ends lost 0 bases at V and 4 bases at J; junction bases unmatched: 6. CDR3 protein: CASSQDWPGGPDTQYF. CDR3 coding DNA: TGTGCCAGCAGCCAAGATTGGCCGGGAGGGCCAGATACGCAGTATTTT.

The chain has TRBV7-3 and TRBJ2-1; 12 bases agree with TRBD2. The CDR3 runs to 15 residues. Looked up from germline, CDR1 is SGHTA and CDR2 is FQGTGA. The junction had 7 bases not matched to a gene; V was cut back by 5 bases and J by 8 bases. CDR3 region: CASSQTSGSGDEQFF. The CDR3 coding sequence is TGTGCCAGCAGCCAGACTAGCGGGAGTGGCGATGAGCAGTTCTTC. Together with reference TRBV7-3 and TRBJ2-1, the CDR3 gives the full variable domain: GAGVSQTPSNKVTEKGKYVELRCDPISGHTALYWYRQSLGQGPEFLIYFQGTGAADDSGLPNDRFFAVRPEGSVSTLKIQRTERGDSAVYLCASSQTSGSGDEQFFGPGTRLTVL.

This clonotype was seen many times. The chain carries TRBV7-9 and TRBJ2-3; no firm D call. V was cut by 1 base and J by 3 bases, with 11 bases left in between. The V gene's germline CDR1 is SEHNR and CDR2 FQNEAQ (reference sequence). The CDR3 runs to 15 residues. The DNA of the CDR3 is TGTGCCAGCAGCTTAGGAGAGGCTGTTACAGATACGCAGTATTTT. Translated: CASSLGEAVTDTQYF.

This clonotype was recorded a few times. The gene calls are TRBV3-1 and TRBJ2-6; D may be TRBD2 (6 bases). Germline V CDR1 and CDR2: LGHDT, YNNKEL (reference sequence). With 4 bases removed from V and 0 bases from J, the gap between germline ends came to 10 bases. The CDR3 is made up of 16 amino acids. The CDR3 spells CASSPGENSGANVLTF. The CDR3 nucleotides read TGTGCCAGCAGCCCGGGAGAAAACTCTGGGGCCAACGTCCTGACTTTC.

At least ten counts were recorded for this clonotype. V and J are TRBV13 and TRBJ1-1, with a weak D call TRBD1 (6 bases). CDR3 size: 14 residues. V gave up 4 bases and J gave up 2 bases, with 11 bases separating them. Germline values: CDR1 PRHDT, CDR2 FYEKMQ (reference sequence). The CDR3 protein is CASSSGVLNTEAFF. CDR3 nucleotide sequence: TGTGCCAGCAGCTCAGGGGTCCTAAACACTGAAGCTTTCTTT. Full variable domain (rest looked up from reference TRBV13 and TRBJ1-1): AAGVIQSPRHLIKEKRETATLKCYPIPRHDTVYWYQQGPGQDPQFLISFYEKMQSDKGSIPDRFSAQQFSDYHSELNMSSLELGDSALYFCASSSGVLNTEAFFGQGTRLTVV.

The V call is TRBV18, the J call TRBJ1-1; D remains unclear. Germline assignment: CDR1 KGHSH and CDR2 LQKENI. The CDR3 totals 15 residues. Deletions cut 3 bases from V and 1 base from J, with 12 bases between. In DNA form, the CDR3 reads TGTGCCAGCTCACCCTTCCCCGAGAGGAACACTGAAGCTTTCTTT. This translates into CASSPFPERNTEAFF. Full variable domain (outside the CDR3, taken from reference TRBV18 and TRBJ1-1): NAGVMQNPRHLVRRRGQEARLRCSPMKGHSHVYWYRQLPEEGLKFMVYLQKENIIDESGMPKERFSAEFPKEGPSILRIQQVVRGDSAAYFCASSPFPERNTEAFFGQGTRLTVV.

This clonotype has at least ten counts. J is TRBJ2-1 and V is TRBV11-1; tentatively, D is TRBD1 or TRBD2 (5 bases each). V lost 1 base and J 0 bases, leaving 13 bases between the germline ends. Germline CDR1 and CDR2: SGHAT and FQDESV (reference sequence). This CDR3 has 17 residues. As DNA, the CDR3 is TGTGCCAGCAGCTTAGTCGTTGGGGGTTACTCCTACAATGAGCAGTTCTTC. It codes for CASSLVVGGYSYNEQFF.